This passage covers 18 T cell receptor beta chains from one sample sequenced in a study of vaccination and CD4 T cells after COVID-19 (dated by TCRdb to between 2021 and 2023). Antigens of these TCRs are unknown. Libraries were constructed by PCR. Sequencing relied on an Illumina iSeq 100. TCR sequencing of DNA from cultured CD4+ T cells used the Oncomine TCR Beta short-read assay at the Johns Hopkins FTIC core. The QIAamp micro DNA kit was used to extract genomic DNA from the cultured CD4+ T cells. Starting from the raw public reads, TCRdb applied fastp trimming at Q25, assembled clones with MiXCR and retained in-frame beta chains. Identical CDR3 protein sequences are pooled into one entry, listed with their most common genes and DNA. This sample comprises about 10,000 distinct CDR3 sequences, 25% to 35% of them detected only once. The ten largest clonotypes hold approximately 13% of the sample. The meaning of the sample's treatment or condition label: approximately nine-day PBMC culture with coronavirus spike peptide pools or control peptides (ViraFEST assay). CD4+ T cells from unexposed donors were collected before the COVID-19 pandemic (2011-2018).

Sequences were obtained from CD4+ T cells from blood, cultured in vitro. The source of these receptors is a human donor in good health.

This rearrangement joins TRBV28 to TRBJ1-5, with TRBD1 identical over 9 bases. The V gene's germline CDR1 is MDHEN and CDR2 SYDVKM. V dropped 5 bases and J dropped 1; count of bases not matched to a gene: 12. CDR3 size: 18 residues. CDR3: CASSVTGQGLISNQPQHF. For the CDR3, the DNA is TGTGCCAGCAGTGTAACCGGACAGGGGTTAATAAGCAATCAGCCCCAGCATTTT.

The table lists this clonotype with a count of one. This chain connects TRBV9 to TRBJ1-1; 7 bases are a match to TRBD1. CDR1 is SGDLS and CDR2 is YYNGEE in the germline V gene. Unmatched junction bases numbered 9, after V lost 3 bases and J lost 4 bases. This CDR3 has 15 amino acids. CDR3 residues: CASSATGLGSTEAFF. CDR3 sequence (DNA): TGTGCCAGCAGCGCGACAGGGTTAGGAAGCACTGAAGCTTTCTTT.

In its sample, this clonotype was seen a few times. V is TRBV21-1 and J is TRBJ1-2. TRBV21-1 corresponds to a pseudogene. The CDR3 consists of 9 residues. The CDR3 DNA sequence: TGTGCCAGCAGCAGAGGCTACACCTTC. Translated: CASSRGYTF.

The V call is TRBV6-5, the J call TRBJ2-7; D is unresolved. Trimming left V 4 bases short and J 0 bases short, with 7 bases between. From germline, CDR1 is MNHEY and CDR2 SVGAGI. The CDR3 extends over 13 amino acids. The CDR3 region is CASSLRNSYEQYF. The CDR3 nucleotides are TGTGCCAGCAGTTTGCGTAACTCCTACGAGCAGTACTTC.

V gene TRBV20-1 combines with J gene TRBJ1-2, with a weak D call TRBD1 (5 bases). The V gene's germline CDR1 is DFQATT and CDR2 SNEGSKA (reference sequence). V lost 0 bases and J 8 bases, leaving 22 bases between the germline ends. The CDR3 extends over 16 amino acids. Here the CDR3 DNA reads TGCAGTGCTAGAGATGGGATAAAAGAGGGGCGACAGGGCTACACCTTC. This codes for CSARDGIKEGRQGYTF.

There are a few counts of this clonotype. The chain employs TRBV6-2 or TRBV6-3 and TRBJ2-7; D possibly matches TRBD1 or TRBD2 (5 bases each). V gave up 8 bases and J gave up 5 bases, with 19 bases separating them. Per the germline V gene, CDR1 is MNHEY and CDR2 is SVGEGT. The CDR3 sequence is 14 residues long. DNA of the CDR3: TGTGCCAGCTGCAATAGGGACCTCATGAACGAGCAGTACTTC. This codes for CASCNRDLMNEQYF.

This clonotype has more than one count but fewer than ten. The chain carries TRBV4-3 and TRBJ2-7, with 7 bases matching TRBD2. Germline trimming cut 1 base from V and 0 bases from J; bases unmatched to any gene: 9. The CDR3 is 17 residues long. CDR1 and CDR2 (germline): LGHNA, YSLEER. In nucleotides, the CDR3 is TGCGCCAGCAGCCAAGGCCCTAGAGGCGGGAGCTCCTACGAGCAGTACTTC. As protein: CASSQGPRGGSSYEQYF.

The V call is TRBV4-3, the J call TRBJ1-1, with 9 nucleotides matching TRBD1. The ends lost 4 bases at V and 1 base at J; junction bases unmatched: 4. Germline V gene lookup returns CDR1 LGHNA and CDR2 YSLEER. The CDR3 runs 15 residues. The CDR3 sequence: CASSLGQGQNTEAFF. The CDR3 nucleotides are TGCGCCAGCAGCCTGGGACAGGGACAGAACACTGAAGCTTTCTTT.

This clonotype was counted only a few times. The rearrangement joins TRBV4-1 to TRBJ2-3; 7 nucleotides line up with TRBD2. The V and J ends lost 3 bases and 6 bases, in that order; junction bases with no gene match: 9. The CDR3 is made up of 15 amino acids. Germline V gene lookup returns CDR1 MGHRA and CDR2 YSYEKL. The CDR3 loop reads CASSQIGRRPDTQYF. CDR3 bases: TGCGCCAGCAGCCAGATCGGGAGGCGCCCTGATACGCAGTATTTT.

This sequence joins TRBV3-1 and TRBJ1-2; tentative D call: TRBD1 (5 bases). The CDR3 spans 13 residues. Germline V CDR1 and CDR2: LGHDT, YNNKEL (reference sequence). With 4 bases removed from V and 9 bases from J, the gap between germline ends came to 15 bases. The CDR3 protein is CASSPRKGESYTF. The CDR3 nucleotides are TGTGCCAGCAGCCCTCGTAAAGGGGAAAGCTACACCTTC.

This CDR3 reads CASSYPGQGISGNTIYF. CDR3 in DNA: TGTGCCAGCAGTTACCCGGGACAGGGAATCTCTGGAAACACCATATATTTT. This rearrangement joins TRBV6-5 to TRBJ1-3, with 9 bases identical to TRBD1. Trimming removed 2 bases from V and 0 bases from J; junction bases left unmatched: 5. The germline V gene encodes CDR1 MNHEY and CDR2 SVGAGI. The CDR3 is made up of 17 amino acids.

The chain joins TRBV2 to TRBJ2-5; D not certain. V lost 6 bases, J lost 5 bases, and 13 bases lay in between. Germline CDR1 reads SNHLY; CDR2 reads FYNNEI. CDR3 length equals 13 residues. The chain's CDR3 is CASSRRPLETQYF. The CDR3 DNA reads as TGTGCCAGCAGCCGCAGGCCCTTGGAGACCCAGTACTTC.

V gene TRBV14 combines with J gene TRBJ1-6; the match to TRBD1 covers 8 bases. The CDR3 covers 14 residues. V gave up 3 bases and J gave up 10 bases; unmatched junction bases: 5. CDR1 and CDR2 (germline): SGHDN, FVKESK. CDR3 amino acids: CASSHPGGWSPLHF. The CDR3 DNA follows: TGTGCCAGCAGCCACCCAGGGGGCTGGTCACCCCTCCACTTT.

CDR3 nucleotides: TGTGCCAGCAGTTCACCCGGACAGGGTGAAGCTTTCTTT. Amino acids: CASSSPGQGEAFF. The chain has TRBV28 and TRBJ1-1; TRBD1 matches at 8 bases. The V gene end was trimmed by 4 bases and the J gene end by 7 bases; junction bases not matched to a gene: 5. The CDR3 consists of 13 residues. The germline V gene has CDR1 MDHEN and CDR2 SYDVKM.

The chain carries TRBV9 and TRBJ2-7, with 13 bases fitting TRBD2. Germline CDR1 reads SGDLS; CDR2 reads YYNGEE. This CDR3 has 16 amino acids. J was trimmed by 5 bases and V by 4 bases; bases with no gene match: 9. CDR3 sequence reads: CASSFGLAGVGNEQYF. The CDR3 nucleotides are TGTGCCAGCAGCTTCGGACTAGCGGGAGTAGGTAACGAGCAGTACTTC.

In this sample, this clonotype turned up a few times. The chain's CDR3 is CASSLGDEAFF. The CDR3 bases are TGTGCCAGCAGCTTAGGTGATGAAGCTTTCTTT. J is TRBJ1-1 and V is TRBV7-9; no firm D call. The CDR3 has 11 amino acids. V dropped 1 base and J dropped 7 bases, with 4 bases sitting between them. Germline V gene data show CDR1 as SEHNR and CDR2 as FQNEAQ (reference sequence).

The chain employs TRBV25-1 and TRBJ2-3; no firm D call. The germline CDR1 and CDR2 sequences are MGHDK and SYGVNS. Trimming took 3 bases from V and 2 from J, leaving 15 bases between them. The CDR3 is 16 amino acids. The chain's CDR3 is CASSDHLSPHTDTQYF. Written as DNA, the CDR3 is TGTGCCAGCAGTGACCACTTAAGTCCCCACACAGATACGCAGTATTTT.

The chain has TRBV9 and TRBJ2-5, with TRBD1 as a possible D gene (6 bases). V was trimmed by 4 bases and J by 2 bases, leaving 15 bases between them. The length of the CDR3 is 15 residues. Per the germline V gene, CDR1 is SGDLS and CDR2 is YYNGEE. CDR3 residues: CASSSSLQGQETQYF. The CDR3 DNA is TGTGCCAGCAGCTCTAGCTTACAGGGTCAAGAGACCCAGTACTTC.